This T cell receptor beta chain was recorded in a study of blood T cells in healthy people across ages. Points from the study as a whole: TCR beta diversity per million T cells fell roughly linearly with age.

Sample-barcoded 5' priming and a J-beta primer mix drove a second PCR of about 7 to 12 cycles. One entry per CDR3 protein results from TCRdb running MiXCR on the 5' RACE reads. The sample has about 930,000 distinct CDR3 sequences; about 28% are singletons. This clonotype was counted between two and nine times. Its target is unknown. Germline CDR1 is DFQATT and CDR2 is SNEGSKA (reference sequence). The ends were cut back, 6 bases at V and 4 bases at J, with 20 bases in the middle. This CDR3 comprises 15 residues. The sample was also reused in another study, on T cells of mothers and their children. That study reports: No persistent microchimeric T cell clones were detected at about 93 clones per million clonotypes sensitivity.

This chain links TRBV20-1 with TRBJ2-3, with a possible D match to TRBD1 (6 bases). The specimen was blood. The clonotype was recovered from a woman between 40 and 55 years old in good health. The CDR3, as DNA: TGCAGTGCAACTAGTTACAGGGACGAGGCAGATACGCAGTATTTT. Its translation: CSATSYRDEADTQYF.